This T cell receptor (beta chain) was identified in a study of a mutant IDH1 vaccine in newly diagnosed glioma. Background on the study: Vaccines began 4-6 weeks after radiotherapy alone, or with temozolomide cycles. Study-wide points: Pseudoprogression appears to have had no connection to changes in top peripheral T cell clonotypes.

Notes on this clone: Its antigen is not identified.

Looked up from germline, CDR1 is LGHNT and CDR2 is FRNRAP. CDR3 length: 15 residues. V was trimmed by 1 base and J by 4 bases, leaving 13 bases between them. Assay: immunoSEQ multiplex PCR; the TCRdb copy retains only in-frame clones and omits some. The sample includes roughly 49,000 clones, around 92% seen only once; the top ten take roughly 2.3%. Time point: week 35, safety follow-up. The study gave 300 ug of mutant IDH1 20-mer peptide per vaccine dose, with topical imiquimod. The sequences come from PBMCs, collected from a glioma patient whose treatment included an IDH1 peptide vaccine. The chain employs TRBV12-5 and TRBJ1-2; D may be TRBD1 (5 bases). The TCR comes from a man aged 50 to 60 with glioma. The CDR3 nucleotides are TGTGCTAGTGGTTTGGCCCGGGGGATAGGCTATGGCTACACCTTC. Translation: CASGLARGIGYGYTF.